Given below is one T cell receptor (beta chain) in context. This sample stems from a study of blood T cell repertoires in COVID-19. Study background: PBMCs, B-cell-depleted T cells, or T cells were the source of the cDNA or gDNA that made up the material.

Clones were read by immunoSEQ multiplex PCR, and TCRdb kept only the in-frame ones, dropping some. The data show approximately 170,000 clones, about 86% seen once. V was pared by 2 bases and J by 6 bases, with 9 bases of the junction left unmatched. Germline V CDR1 and CDR2: LNHNV, YYDKDF (reference sequence). The CDR3 spans 16 residues. J is TRBJ2-1 and V is TRBV15; TRBD1 matches at 8 bases. The TCR sequence derives from a woman aged 60-75 years with COVID-19, enrolled during active disease. Sequenced material: peripheral blood. The chain's CDR3 is CATSRSGTGRGNEQFF. The CDR3 DNA reads TGTGCCACCAGCAGATCCGGGACAGGCCGGGGCAATGAGCAGTTCTTC.